This record looks at one TCR beta chain sequence and its context. This specimen comes from a study of radiotherapy plus CTLA-4 blockade in lung cancer. The protocol was immunoSEQ multiplex PCR, while the TCRdb copy is restricted to in-frame clones and leaves out a portion. The sample lists roughly 100,000 clones; 82% were seen once. Germline loops: CDR1 SGHDN, CDR2 FVKESK. V trimming: 0 bases; J trimming: 3 bases; junction bases outside the gene matches: 6. CDR3 size: 16 residues. The sequence came from a human donor with non-small cell lung cancer who had a partial response to radiotherapy plus ipilimumab. V usage is TRBV14 and J usage is TRBJ1-2, with 8 nucleotides matching TRBD1. The sequences come from peripheral blood, collected from a patient treated with radiotherapy plus ipilimumab. The CDR3 DNA reads TGTGCCAGCAGCCAAGATGGGGGACAGGCTTACTATGGCTACACCTTC. It specifies CASSQDGGQAYYGYTF.